The clone carrying this TCR beta chain has a count of ten or more. Antigen unknown. Trimming stripped 3 bases from V and 1 base from J, with 13 bases between. Germline V gene sequence: CDR1 MDHEN, CDR2 SYDVKM. CDR3 length: 16 residues. This entry is derived from a study of T cells in Graves' hyperthyroidism and ophthalmopathy. Study conclusions and caveats: Most clonotypes expanded in thyroid above 0.001 were likewise present in blood.

Researchers took RNA transcripts and amplified the TCR beta CDR3 regions from them. The TCR CDR3 first-round RT-PCR relied on the HTBI primer set. MiXCR, run by TCRdb on the multiplex PCR reads, gives a single entry per CDR3 protein. The table shows about 98,000 distinct CDR3 sequences, with 40% occurring only once. Hyperthyroidism in the patients, aged 18 to 65, was newly diagnosed and under 2 months in duration. For the diagnoses, clinical symptoms, serum thyroxine and TRAb, thyroid ultrasound and orbital computed tomography were used. This sequence was found in a woman in her thirties with Graves' hyperthyroidism. This chain connects TRBV28 to TRBJ1-5; perhaps TRBD1 as D (5 bases). Sequences were obtained from peripheral blood or thyroid tissue (not recorded which). CDR3 sequence (DNA): TGTGCCAGCAGTTTGGTTCAGGGTTACAGCAATCAGCCCCAGCATTTT. Encoded protein: CASSLVQGYSNQPQHF.